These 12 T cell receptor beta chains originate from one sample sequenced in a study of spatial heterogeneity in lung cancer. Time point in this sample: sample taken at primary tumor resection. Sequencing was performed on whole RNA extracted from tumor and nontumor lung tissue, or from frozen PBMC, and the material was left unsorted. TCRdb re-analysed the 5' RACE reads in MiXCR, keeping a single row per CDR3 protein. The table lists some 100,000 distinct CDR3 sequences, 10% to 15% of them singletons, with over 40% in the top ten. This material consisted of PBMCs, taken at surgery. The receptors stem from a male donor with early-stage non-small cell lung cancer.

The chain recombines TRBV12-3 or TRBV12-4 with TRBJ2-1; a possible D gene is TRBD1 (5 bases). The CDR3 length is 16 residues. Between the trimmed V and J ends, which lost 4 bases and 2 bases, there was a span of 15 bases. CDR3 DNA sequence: TGTGCCAGCAGTTCTCAACAGGTACGGACCTACAATGAGCAGTTCTTC. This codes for CASSSQQVRTYNEQFF.

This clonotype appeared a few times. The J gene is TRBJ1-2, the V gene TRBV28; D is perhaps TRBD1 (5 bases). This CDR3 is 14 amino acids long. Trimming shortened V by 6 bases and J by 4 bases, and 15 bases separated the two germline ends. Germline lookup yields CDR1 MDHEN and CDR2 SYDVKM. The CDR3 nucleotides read TGTGCCAGCAGCACAACAGGAGACCTCTATGGCTACACCTTC. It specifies CASSTTGDLYGYTF.

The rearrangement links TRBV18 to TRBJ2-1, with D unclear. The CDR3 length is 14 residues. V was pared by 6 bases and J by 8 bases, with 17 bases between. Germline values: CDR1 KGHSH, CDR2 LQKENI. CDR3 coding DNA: TGTGCCAGCTCCTCAACTTCCTCTGTGTATGAGCAGTTCTTC. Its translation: CASSSTSSVYEQFF.

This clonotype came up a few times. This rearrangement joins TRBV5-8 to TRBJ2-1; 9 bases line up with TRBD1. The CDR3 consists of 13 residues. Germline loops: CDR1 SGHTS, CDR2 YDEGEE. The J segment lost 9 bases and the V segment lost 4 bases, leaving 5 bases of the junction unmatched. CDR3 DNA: TGTGCCAGCAGCCCGGACAGGGGCAGTGAGCAGTTCTTC. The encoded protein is CASSPDRGSEQFF.

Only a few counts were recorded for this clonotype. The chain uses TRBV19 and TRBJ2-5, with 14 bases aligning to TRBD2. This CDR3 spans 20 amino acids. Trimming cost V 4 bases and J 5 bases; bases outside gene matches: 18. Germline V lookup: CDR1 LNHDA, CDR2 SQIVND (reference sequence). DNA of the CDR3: TGTGCCAGTAGTAGTATAGGACTAGCGGGAGGACCCCAGTCGGGGGAGACCCAGTACTTC. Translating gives CASSSIGLAGGPQSGETQYF.

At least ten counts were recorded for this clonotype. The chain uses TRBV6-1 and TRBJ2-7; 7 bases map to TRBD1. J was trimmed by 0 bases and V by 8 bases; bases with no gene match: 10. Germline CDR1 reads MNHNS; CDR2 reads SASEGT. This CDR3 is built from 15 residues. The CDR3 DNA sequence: TGTGCCAGCGACGTGGGGGACAGCCCCTCCTACGAGCAGTACTTC. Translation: CASDVGDSPSYEQYF.

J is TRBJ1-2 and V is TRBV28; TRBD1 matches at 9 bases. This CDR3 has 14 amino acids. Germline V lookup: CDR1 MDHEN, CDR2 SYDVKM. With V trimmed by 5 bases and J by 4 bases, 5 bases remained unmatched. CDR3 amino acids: CASSPGTGSYGYTF. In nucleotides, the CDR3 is TGTGCCAGCAGTCCGGGGACAGGGTCCTATGGCTACACCTTC.

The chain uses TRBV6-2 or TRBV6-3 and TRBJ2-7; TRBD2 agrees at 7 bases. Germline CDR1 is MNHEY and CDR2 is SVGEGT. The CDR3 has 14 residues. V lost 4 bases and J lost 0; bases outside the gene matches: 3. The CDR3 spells CASSWGGSSYEQYF. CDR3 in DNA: TGTGCCAGCAGTTGGGGCGGGAGCTCCTACGAGCAGTACTTC.

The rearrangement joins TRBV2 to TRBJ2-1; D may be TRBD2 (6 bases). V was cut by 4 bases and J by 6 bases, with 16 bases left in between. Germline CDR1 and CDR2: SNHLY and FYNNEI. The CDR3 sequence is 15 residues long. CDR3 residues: CASSGFTSQVNEQFF. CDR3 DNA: TGTGCCAGCAGTGGCTTTACTAGCCAGGTCAATGAGCAGTTCTTC.

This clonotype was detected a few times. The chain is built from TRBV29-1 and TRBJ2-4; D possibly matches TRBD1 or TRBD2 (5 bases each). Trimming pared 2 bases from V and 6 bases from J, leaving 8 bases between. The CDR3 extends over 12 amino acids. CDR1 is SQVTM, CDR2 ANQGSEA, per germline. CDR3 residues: CSVENGGNIQYF. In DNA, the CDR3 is TGCAGCGTTGAAAATGGGGGAAACATTCAGTACTTC.

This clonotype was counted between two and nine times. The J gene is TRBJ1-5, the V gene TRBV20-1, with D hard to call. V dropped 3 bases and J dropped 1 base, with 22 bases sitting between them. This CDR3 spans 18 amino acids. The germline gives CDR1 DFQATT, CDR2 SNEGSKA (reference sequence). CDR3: CSASPILPGRRSNQPQHF. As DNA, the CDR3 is TGCAGTGCTAGTCCCATCTTACCTGGACGGAGAAGCAATCAGCCCCAGCATTTT.

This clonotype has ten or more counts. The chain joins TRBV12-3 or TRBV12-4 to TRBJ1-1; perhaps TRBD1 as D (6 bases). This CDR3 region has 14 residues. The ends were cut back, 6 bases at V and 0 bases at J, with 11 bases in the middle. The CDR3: CASSLQGLNTEAFF. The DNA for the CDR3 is TGTGCCAGCAGCTTACAGGGCCTGAACACTGAAGCTTTCTTT.